Below are 27 T cell receptor beta chains sequenced from a single sample in a study of blood T cell repertoires in COVID-19. This table comes from immunoSEQ multiplex PCR, and its TCRdb copy is limited to in-frame clones, with some not included. The sample contains approximately 300,000 clones, just under 90% of which appear only once. The sequenced sample consisted of peripheral blood. The receptors stem from a woman in her fifties or sixties with COVID-19, enrolled during active disease.

The chain couples TRBV5-5 to TRBJ2-1, with TRBD1 identical over 10 bases. The CDR3 is made up of 16 amino acids. Germline-derived CDR1 and CDR2 are SGHKS and YYEKEE (reference sequence). The V segment lost 1 base and the J segment 3 bases; nucleotides outside the gene matches: 4. The CDR3 sequence: CASSLLTGGYYNEQFF. The CDR3 DNA follows: TGTGCCAGCAGCTTGCTGACAGGGGGCTACTACAATGAGCAGTTCTTC.

The V gene is TRBV3-1 (or the pseudogene TRBV3-2), the J gene TRBJ1-6, with D unresolved. Germline CDR1 LGHDT, CDR2 YNNKEL (reference sequence). This CDR3 spans 16 amino acids. Trimming pared 7 bases from V and 8 bases from J, leaving 21 bases between. The CDR3 protein is CASTIVGRSGYSPLHF. DNA for the CDR3: TGTGCCAGCACTATCGTAGGGAGGAGTGGATATTCACCCCTCCACTTT.

This clone was counted between two and nine times. This sequence joins TRBV3-1 (or the pseudogene TRBV3-2) and TRBJ2-7, with 7 nucleotides matching TRBD1. The germline V gene has CDR1 LGHDT and CDR2 YNNKEL (reference sequence). CDR3 length: 18 residues. J was trimmed by 7 bases and V by 2 bases; bases with no gene match: 20. In DNA form, the CDR3 reads TGTGCCAGCAGCCAACCAGAACCGGGACAGCTAATTCCTTTTGAGCAGTACTTC. It yields the protein CASSQPEPGQLIPFEQYF.

The J gene is TRBJ1-2, the V gene TRBV19, with D possibly matching TRBD1 (5 bases). The CDR3 is 14 amino acids. Germline-derived CDR1 and CDR2 are LNHDA and SQIVND (reference sequence). V lost 4 bases, J lost 3 bases, and 12 bases lay in between. The chain's CDR3 is CASSTRGKHYGYTF. The CDR3 DNA reads as TGTGCCAGTAGTACCCGGGGGAAGCACTATGGCTACACCTTC. Filled out from reference TRBV19 and TRBJ1-2, the complete variable domain reads DGGITQSPKYLFRKEGQNVTLSCEQNLNHDAMYWYRQDPGQGLRLIYYSQIVNDFQKGDIAEGYSVSREKKESFPLTVTSAQKNPTAFYLCASSTRGKHYGYTFGSGTRLTVV.

The chain carries TRBV9 and TRBJ1-5, with TRBD1 identical over 9 bases. There are 14 residues in the CDR3. The junction had 3 bases not matched to a gene; V was cut back by 4 bases and J by 4 bases. Germline CDR1 reads SGDLS; CDR2 reads YYNGEE. The CDR3 coding sequence is TGTGCCAGCAGCCCGGGACAGGGAAATCAGCCCCAGCATTTT. Its protein product is CASSPGQGNQPQHF.

The V call is TRBV11-2, the J call TRBJ2-3; tentatively, D is TRBD2 (6 bases). V lost 3 bases to trimming and J lost 0 bases, with 10 bases between them. The CDR3 sequence is 15 residues long. Per germline, CDR1 SGHAT and CDR2 FQNNGV. This CDR3 is CASSFGGGSTDTQYF. The CDR3 nucleotides read TGTGCCAGCAGCTTTGGTGGAGGGAGCACAGATACGCAGTATTTT.

The chain links TRBV30 to TRBJ2-2; a possible D gene is TRBD1 (5 bases). V lost 7 bases and J lost 4, with 16 bases in between. Germline V lookup: CDR1 GTSNPN, CDR2 SVGIG (reference sequence). The CDR3 runs to 14 residues. The CDR3, as DNA: TGTGCCTCCACGGGCGTCAGGGCCACCGGGGAGCTGTTTTTT. Translating gives CASTGVRATGELFF.

The chain recombines TRBV28 with TRBJ1-1; tentative D call: TRBD1 (6 bases). CDR1 is MDHEN and CDR2 is SYDVKM in the germline V gene. V shed 7 bases and J shed 0 bases, with 12 bases lying between them. This CDR3 is built from 14 residues. As DNA, the CDR3 is TGTGCCAGCACTTCGGACAGCATGAACACTGAAGCTTTCTTT. It translates to CASTSDSMNTEAFF. Looking up the rest from reference TRBV28 and TRBJ1-1 gives the full variable domain: DVKVTQSSRYLVKRTGEKVFLECVQDMDHENMFWYRQDPGLGLRLIYFSYDVKMKEKGDIPEGYSVSREKKERFSLILESASTNQTSMYLCASTSDSMNTEAFFGQGTRLTVV.

This clone was found a few times. This rearrangement joins TRBV6-6 to TRBJ2-7; possibly TRBD1 for D (5 bases). The CDR3 runs 14 residues. The V end was cut by 4 bases, the J end by 2 bases, with 12 bases between. The germline V gene has CDR1 MNHNY and CDR2 SVGAGI (reference sequence). The CDR3 DNA follows: TGTGCCAGCAGTTCTACAGGTTCCCCCTACGAGCAGTACTTC. This codes for CASSSTGSPYEQYF.

The chain is built from TRBV5-4 and TRBJ2-1, with D maybe TRBD2 (6 bases). Germline CDR1 reads SGHNT; CDR2 reads YYREEE (reference sequence). This CDR3 is built from 15 residues. With 1 base removed from V and 4 bases from J, the gap between germline ends came to 12 bases. The CDR3 sequence: CASSLSSGTYNEQFF. The CDR3 nucleotides read TGTGCCAGCAGCTTGTCTTCGGGGACTTACAATGAGCAGTTCTTC.

Only one count was recorded for this clone. The chain recombines TRBV19 with TRBJ2-7, with TRBD1 matching 8 bases. The CDR3 loop spans 16 amino acids. V shed 6 bases, J shed 3 bases, and the junction held 13 bases outside the gene matches. Per the germline V gene, CDR1 is LNHDA and CDR2 is SQIVND (reference sequence). In DNA, the CDR3 is TGTGCCAGTAGCAGACCGACAGGGGTGGGAAACTACGAGCAGTACTTC. This encodes CASSRPTGVGNYEQYF.

The V call is TRBV29-1, the J call TRBJ2-3, with 11 bases fitting TRBD2. The CDR3 has 14 amino acids. The ends lost 7 bases at V and 3 bases at J; junction bases unmatched: 6. Per germline, CDR1 SQVTM and CDR2 ANQGSEA. CDR3 loop: CSEEGTSGTDTQYF. CDR3 coding DNA: TGCAGCGAGGAGGGGACTAGCGGAACAGATACGCAGTATTTT.

The gene calls are TRBV6-5 and TRBJ2-6; a possible D gene is TRBD1 (6 bases). The ends were cut back, 4 bases at V and 2 bases at J, with 9 bases in the middle. The CDR3 sequence is 15 residues long. Germline V gene sequence: CDR1 MNHEY, CDR2 SVGAGI. CDR3 sequence (DNA): TGTGCCAGCAGTTCTTACAGGGCTGGGGCCAACGTCCTGACTTTC. It translates to CASSSYRAGANVLTF.

This clone was seen a few times. The chain carries TRBV12-5 and TRBJ1-1, with 7 bases matching TRBD1. The CDR3 is 14 residues long. CDR1 and CDR2 from the germline V gene are LGHNT and FRNRAP. V shed 6 bases, J shed 1 base, and the junction held 5 bases outside the gene matches. CDR3 nucleotides: TGTGCTAGTGGAGACAGGGAGTCGAACACTGAAGCTTTCTTT. Residues: CASGDRESNTEAFF.

This clone appeared a single time. The rearrangement links TRBV2 to TRBJ2-1; no firm D call. Germline V CDR1 and CDR2: SNHLY, FYNNEI. This CDR3 region has 13 residues. With 6 bases removed from V and 2 bases from J, the gap between germline ends came to 8 bases. The DNA for the CDR3 is TGTGCCAGCAGATCGAGCGCCTACAATGAGCAGTTCTTC. This codes for CASRSSAYNEQFF.

The V gene is TRBV5-1, the J gene TRBJ2-1, with 7 bases fitting TRBD1. CDR1 and CDR2 from the germline V gene are SGHRS and YFSETQ. Losses at the gene ends were 0 bases for V and 7 bases for J; bases not matched to a gene: 19. This CDR3 is 19 amino acids long. CDR3 sequence reads: CASSLGDRVGLRFWNEQFF. In DNA, the CDR3 is TGCGCCAGCAGCTTGGGTGACAGGGTGGGTCTACGTTTTTGGAATGAGCAGTTCTTC.

The chain uses TRBV4-1 and TRBJ1-2; TRBD1 is a possible D gene (6 bases). The CDR3 spans 14 residues. V lost 4 bases to trimming and J lost 4 bases, with 13 bases between them. Germline V gene sequence: CDR1 MGHRA, CDR2 YSYEKL. The CDR3 sequence is CASSPETGAYGYTF. In nucleotides, the CDR3 is TGCGCCAGCAGCCCCGAGACAGGAGCCTATGGCTACACCTTC.

The V gene is TRBV5-6, the J gene TRBJ2-1, with D unclear. In germline, CDR1 is SGHDT, CDR2 YYEEEE. Trimming pared 2 bases from V and 0 bases from J, leaving 12 bases between. The CDR3 contains 16 residues. The CDR3 bases are TGTGCCAGCAGCTTTCGACAAGCCTCCTCCTACAATGAGCAGTTCTTC. The encoded protein is CASSFRQASSYNEQFF. The variable domain in full, completed from reference TRBV5-6 and TRBJ2-1, reads DAGVTQSPTHLIKTRGQQVTLRCSPKSGHDTVSWYQQALGQGPQFIFQYYEEEERQRGNFPDRFSGHQFPNYSSELNVNALLLGDSALYLCASSFRQASSYNEQFFGPGTRLTVL.

The J gene is TRBJ2-7, the V gene TRBV27; 12 bases match TRBD1. CDR3 length: 13 residues. V dropped 5 bases and J dropped 9; count of bases not matched to a gene: 5. The germline CDR1 and CDR2 sequences are MNHEY and SMNVEV (reference sequence). CDR3 nucleotide sequence: TGTGCCAGCAGTCCCGGGACAGGGGGCCCGCAGTACTTC. Its translation is CASSPGTGGPQYF.

The rearrangement joins TRBV7-9 to TRBJ1-1; no definite D call. Between the trimmed V and J ends, which lost 2 bases and 3 bases, there was a span of 19 bases. The CDR3 loop spans 17 amino acids. Germline-derived CDR1 and CDR2 are SEHNR and FQNEAQ (reference sequence). The CDR3 here is CASSLLRVRDTDTEAFF. The CDR3 bases are TGTGCCAGCAGCTTATTGCGCGTTCGTGACACTGACACTGAAGCTTTCTTT.

This clone has just one count. The chain recombines TRBV2 with TRBJ2-2; D perhaps matches TRBD2 (5 bases). The germline CDR1 and CDR2 sequences are SNHLY and FYNNEI. The CDR3 sequence is 15 residues long. Trimming cost V 6 bases and J 0 bases, with 11 bases left between them. The CDR3 DNA follows: TGTGCCAGCAGGTTGACTACTTCGAACACCGGGGAGCTGTTTTTT. It codes for CASRLTTSNTGELFF.

The count of this clone is one. The chain combines TRBV3-1 (or the pseudogene TRBV3-2) with TRBJ1-1; unclear D gene. Germline assignment: CDR1 LGHDT and CDR2 YNNKEL (reference sequence). V lost 0 bases, J lost 5 bases, and 10 bases lay in between. The CDR3 extends over 14 amino acids. For the CDR3, the DNA is TGTGCCAGCAGCCAAGATTCTCGCACAACTGAAGCTTTCTTT. This codes for CASSQDSRTTEAFF.

The chain is built from TRBV5-1 and TRBJ2-5, with 11 bases fitting TRBD2. The CDR3 loop spans 15 amino acids. Germline trimming cut 2 bases from V and 3 bases from J; bases unmatched to any gene: 3. The germline V gene encodes CDR1 SGHRS and CDR2 YFSETQ. CDR3 bases: TGCGCCAGCAGCTTAACTAGCGGGAGTAAAGAGACCCAGTACTTC. Translating it yields CASSLTSGSKETQYF.

This clone was counted a single time. V is TRBV6-4 and J is TRBJ2-7, with TRBD2 matching over 8 bases. In germline, CDR1 is MRHNA, CDR2 SNTAGT. The CDR3 consists of 15 residues. V lost 0 bases, J lost 10 bases, and 11 bases stayed unmatched. CDR3 sequence reads: CASSDSTGLESFQYF. The CDR3, as DNA: TGTGCCAGCAGTGACTCGACGGGACTAGAATCGTTTCAGTACTTC.

V and J are TRBV5-5 and TRBJ1-5, with D possibly matching TRBD1 (5 bases). V was clipped by 2 bases and J by 5 bases, with 8 bases between them. Germline CDR1 is SGHKS and CDR2 is YYEKEE (reference sequence). CDR3 length: 13 amino acids. The CDR3 sequence: CASSFGGDQPQHF. CDR3 in DNA: TGTGCCAGCAGCTTTGGAGGGGATCAGCCCCAGCATTTT.

J is TRBJ2-6 and V is TRBV28; the D gene is possibly TRBD1 (6 bases). The V end lost 10 bases, the J end lost 4 bases, and 23 bases lay between the germline ends. CDR3 length: 17 amino acids. The germline V gene has CDR1 MDHEN and CDR2 SYDVKM. DNA for the CDR3: TGTGCCATTGAGGACAGCTATGCCCAAAGAGGGGCCAACGTCCTGACTTTC. It yields the protein CAIEDSYAQRGANVLTF.

V usage is TRBV6-5 and J usage is TRBJ2-3; D might be TRBD1 (6 bases). The CDR3 runs to 14 residues. Germline CDR1 is MNHEY and CDR2 is SVGAGI. Between the trimmed V and J ends, which lost 5 bases and 5 bases, there was a span of 14 bases. CDR3 coding DNA: TGTGCCAGCAGTCGTGGGGGCCTTAGAGATACGCAGTATTTT. Translation: CASSRGGLRDTQYF.